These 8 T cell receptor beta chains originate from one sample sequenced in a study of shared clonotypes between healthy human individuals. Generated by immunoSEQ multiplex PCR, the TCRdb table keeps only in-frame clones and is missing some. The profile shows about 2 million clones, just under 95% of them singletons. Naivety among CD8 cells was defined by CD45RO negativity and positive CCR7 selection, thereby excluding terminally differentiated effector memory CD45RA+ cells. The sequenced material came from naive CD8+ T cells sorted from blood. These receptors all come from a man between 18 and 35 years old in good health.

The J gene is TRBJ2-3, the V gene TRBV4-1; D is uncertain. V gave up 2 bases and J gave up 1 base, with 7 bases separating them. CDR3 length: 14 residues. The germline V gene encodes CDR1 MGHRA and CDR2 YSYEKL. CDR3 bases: TGCGCCAGCAGCCAACCTTGGGGCACAGATACGCAGTATTTT. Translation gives CASSQPWGTDTQYF.

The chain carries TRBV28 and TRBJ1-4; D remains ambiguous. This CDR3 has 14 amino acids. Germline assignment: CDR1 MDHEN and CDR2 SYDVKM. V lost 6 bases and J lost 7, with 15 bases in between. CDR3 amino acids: CASRLTGEGEKLFF. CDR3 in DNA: TGTGCCAGCAGGCTGACGGGAGAAGGTGAAAAACTGTTTTTT.

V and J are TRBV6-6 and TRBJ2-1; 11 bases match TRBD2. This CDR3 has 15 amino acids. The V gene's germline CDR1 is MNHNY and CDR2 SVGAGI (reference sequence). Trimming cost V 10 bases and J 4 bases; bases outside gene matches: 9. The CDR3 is CATALAGGGYNEQFF. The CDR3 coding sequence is TGTGCCACGGCGTTAGCGGGAGGGGGTTACAATGAGCAGTTCTTC.

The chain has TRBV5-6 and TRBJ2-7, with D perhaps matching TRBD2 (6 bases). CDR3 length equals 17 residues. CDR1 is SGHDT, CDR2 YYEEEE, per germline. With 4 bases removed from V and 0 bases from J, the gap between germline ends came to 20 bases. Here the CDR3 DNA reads TGTGCCAGCAGCGGGACCTATCTGGGACTCTCCTCCTACGAGCAGTACTTC. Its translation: CASSGTYLGLSSYEQYF.

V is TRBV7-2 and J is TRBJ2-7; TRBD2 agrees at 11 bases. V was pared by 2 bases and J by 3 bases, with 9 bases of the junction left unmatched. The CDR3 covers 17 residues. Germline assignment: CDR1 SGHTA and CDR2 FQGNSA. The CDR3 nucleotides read TGTGCCAGCAGCTTAACGCCTAGCGGGAGGACGCGCTACGAGCAGTACTTC. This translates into CASSLTPSGRTRYEQYF.

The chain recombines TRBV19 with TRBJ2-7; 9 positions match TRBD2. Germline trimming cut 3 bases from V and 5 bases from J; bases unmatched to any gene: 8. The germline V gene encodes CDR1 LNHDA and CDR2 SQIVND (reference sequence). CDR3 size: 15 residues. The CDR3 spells CASSITGGGANEQYF. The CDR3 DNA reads TGTGCCAGTAGTATTACCGGCGGGGGGGCCAACGAGCAGTACTTC.

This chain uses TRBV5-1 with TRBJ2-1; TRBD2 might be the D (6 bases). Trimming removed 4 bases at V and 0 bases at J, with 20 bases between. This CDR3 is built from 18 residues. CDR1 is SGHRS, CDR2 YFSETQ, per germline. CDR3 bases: TGCGCCAGCAGCCTGGATGAGCACCTCGGGAGCTCCTACAATGAGCAGTTCTTC. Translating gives CASSLDEHLGSSYNEQFF.

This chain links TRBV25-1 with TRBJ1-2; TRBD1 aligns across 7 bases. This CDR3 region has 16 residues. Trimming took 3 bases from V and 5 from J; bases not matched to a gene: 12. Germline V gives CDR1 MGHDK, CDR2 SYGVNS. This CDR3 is CASSDSTGLGVYGYTF. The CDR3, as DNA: TGTGCCAGCAGTGACTCGACAGGGTTGGGGGTATATGGCTACACCTTC.